These 7 T cell receptor beta chains were all obtained from the same sample, sequenced in a study of blood T cell repertoires in COVID-19. Profiling relied on immunoSEQ multiplex PCR, and the TCRdb table lists in-frame clones only, not all of them. The sample records about 160,000 clones, 81% being singletons. Sequenced material: PBMCs or T cells enriched from blood (not recorded which). All receptors derive from a woman aged 40 to 50 with acute COVID-19.

V gene TRBV30 combines with J gene TRBJ1-2, with 9 bases that match TRBD1. V lost 3 bases and J lost 7; bases outside the gene matches: 6. From germline, CDR1 is GTSNPN and CDR2 SVGIG (reference sequence). CDR3 length equals 13 residues. CDR3 protein: CAWSTGQGAGYTF. In nucleotides, the CDR3 is TGTGCCTGGAGCACGGGACAGGGTGCTGGCTACACCTTC.

This sequence joins TRBV9 and TRBJ2-2; TRBD2 aligns across 7 bases. The trim removed 0 bases at V and 4 bases at J, leaving 3 bases unmatched. The CDR3 spans 15 residues. Germline CDR1 SGDLS, CDR2 YYNGEE. The CDR3 loop is CASSVAGRATGELFF. As DNA, the CDR3 is TGTGCCAGCAGCGTAGCGGGGAGGGCCACCGGGGAGCTGTTTTTT.

This clone was picked up a small number of times. The chain has TRBV6-5 and TRBJ1-5; 7 nucleotides agree with TRBD1. The trim removed 7 bases at V and 6 bases at J, leaving 9 bases unmatched. Germline assignment: CDR1 MNHEY and CDR2 SVGAGI. The CDR3 is 14 amino acids. The CDR3 DNA reads TGTGCCAGCACGGGGACAGCTGCTGGTCAGCCCCAGCATTTT. Amino acids: CASTGTAAGQPQHF.

This clone was picked up a small number of times. The chain joins TRBV9 to TRBJ2-2; 11 bases align to TRBD2. In germline, CDR1 is SGDLS, CDR2 YYNGEE. The CDR3 has 17 amino acids. The V and J ends lost 4 bases and 4 bases, in that order; junction bases with no gene match: 9. The CDR3 reads CASSPRGLAGVTGELFF. CDR3 nucleotide sequence: TGTGCCAGCAGCCCCCGAGGACTAGCGGGTGTCACCGGGGAGCTGTTTTTT.

V gene TRBV5-1 combines with J gene TRBJ2-3; 9 bases fit TRBD2. The germline gives CDR1 SGHRS, CDR2 YFSETQ. The V gene end was trimmed by 4 bases and the J gene end by 4 bases; junction bases not matched to a gene: 4. This CDR3 is 14 amino acids long. Here the CDR3 DNA reads TGCGCCAGCAGCAGAGGACTAGCGTCAGATACGCAGTATTTT. It codes for CASSRGLASDTQYF.

The gene calls are TRBV21-1 and TRBJ2-3; the DNA was not compared with TRBD2, the D call given in the table. TRBV21-1 is reported as a pseudogene. The CDR3 extends over 19 amino acids. In nucleotides, the CDR3 is TGTGCCAGCAGCAAAGACCCTCCAGTGGCGGGAGGGCCTACAGATACGCAGTATTTT. Protein product: CASSKDPPVAGGPTDTQYF.

This clone appeared once. The chain couples TRBV29-1 to TRBJ2-2; D remains ambiguous. Trimming removed 6 bases at V and 0 bases at J, with 17 bases between. Germline lookup yields CDR1 SQVTM and CDR2 ANQGSEA. CDR3 length equals 16 residues. The CDR3 here is CSVPSGHRPNTGELFF. The CDR3 bases are TGCAGCGTCCCCTCCGGTCACAGACCGAACACCGGGGAGCTGTTTTTT.